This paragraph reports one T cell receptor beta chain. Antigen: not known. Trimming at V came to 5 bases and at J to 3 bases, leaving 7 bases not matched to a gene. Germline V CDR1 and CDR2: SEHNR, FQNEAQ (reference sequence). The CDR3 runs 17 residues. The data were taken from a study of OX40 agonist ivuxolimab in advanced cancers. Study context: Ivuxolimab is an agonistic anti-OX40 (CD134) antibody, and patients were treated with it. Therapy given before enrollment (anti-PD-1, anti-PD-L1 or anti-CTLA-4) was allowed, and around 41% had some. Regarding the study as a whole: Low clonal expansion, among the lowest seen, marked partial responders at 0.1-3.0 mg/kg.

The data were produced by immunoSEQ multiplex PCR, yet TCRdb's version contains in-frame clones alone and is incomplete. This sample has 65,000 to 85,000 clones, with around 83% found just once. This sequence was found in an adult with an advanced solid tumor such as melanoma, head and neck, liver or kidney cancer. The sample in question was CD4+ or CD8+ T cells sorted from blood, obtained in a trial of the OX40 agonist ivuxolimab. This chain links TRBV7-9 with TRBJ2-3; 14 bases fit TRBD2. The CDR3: CASSRGTSGGGTDTQYF. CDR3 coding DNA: TGTGCCAGCAGCCGGGGGACTAGCGGGGGAGGTACAGATACGCAGTATTTT.